These T cell receptor beta chains were read from a single sample in a study of blood T cell repertoires in COVID-19. The method was immunoSEQ multiplex PCR; TCRdb's version includes in-frame clones alone and lacks a portion of them. The sample lists 280,000 or so clones; roughly nine tenths were seen once. Input material: PBMCs or T cells enriched from blood (not recorded which). The source is a woman between 45 and 65 years old who had been exposed to COVID-19. Each CDR3 is given with its conserved first and last residue. D genes are given only for firm matches. Size is stated for part of the rows, as once, few or many counts, or as a class when the clone is expanded.

d_call	clone_size	j_call	cdr3_length	v_call	cdr3_nt	cdr3_aa
TRBD2	NA	TRBJ2-2	16	TRBV3-1/TRBV3-2	TGTGCCAGCAGCCAGTTCAGGCGGGGGGCCGGCGGGGAGCTGTTTTTT	CASSQFRRGAGGELFF
NA	NA	TRBJ2-3	15	TRBV19	TGTGCCAGCCTGGGTCTCAGCGGGTCCACAGATACGCAGTATTTT	CASLGLSGSTDTQYF
TRBD1	NA	TRBJ2-7	13	TRBV28	TGTGCCAGCAGAAGACAGGGGGGTTACGAGCAGTACTTC	CASRRQGGYEQYF
TRBD1	NA	TRBJ1-3	17	TRBV9	TGTGCCAGCAGCGTAGCTGGGACAGCGATCTCGGGGAACACCATATATTTT	CASSVAGTAISGNTIYF
TRBD2	NA	TRBJ2-7	16	TRBV13	TGTGCCAGCAGCTCCCGGCGGAGCGGGGGCCTATACGAGCAGTACTTC	CASSSRRSGGLYEQYF
TRBD2	NA	TRBJ2-1	15	TRBV5-1	TGCGCCAGCAGCTTACTAGCGGGGGGGTTCAATGAGCAGTTCTTC	CASSLLAGGFNEQFF
TRBD2	NA	TRBJ2-1	19	TRBV2	TGTGCCAGCAGTGAACTCAGCTCCGGGACTAGCTTAGTTAGGAATGAGCAGTTCTTC	CASSELSSGTSLVRNEQFF
TRBD1	NA	TRBJ1-6	16	TRBV28	TGTGCCAGCAGCGAACAGGGACAGGGATGGGGTTCACCCCTCCACTTT	CASSEQGQGWGSPLHF
NA	NA	TRBJ2-1	15	TRBV29-1	TGCAGCGTTGTAGGGGAAAGGAGCTCCTACAATGAGCAGTTCTTC	CSVVGERSSYNEQFF
NA	NA	TRBJ2-7	13	TRBV5-6	TGTGCCAGCAGCTTTACTTCCTCCTACGAGCAGTACTTC	CASSFTSSYEQYF
TRBD2	NA	TRBJ2-5	15	TRBV30	TGTGCCTGGAGTACTGGGACTAGAAGTCAAGAGACCCAGTACTTC	CAWSTGTRSQETQYF
NA	NA	TRBJ1-5	13	TRBV12-3/TRBV12-4	TGTGCCAGCAGCTCGGGGAGGGATCAGCCCCAGCATTTT	CASSSGRDQPQHF
TRBD1	NA	TRBJ2-7	12	TRBV28	TGTGCCACGGCGGACAGGTTTTACGAGCAGTACTTC	CATADRFYEQYF
TRBD1	NA	TRBJ2-1	15	TRBV28	TGTGCCACCGCCTCCGGGACAGGGGGACGGAGGGAGCAGTTCTTC	CATASGTGGRREQFF
NA	NA	TRBJ2-7	15	TRBV3-1/TRBV3-2	TGTGCCAGCAGCCAAGAGCCAGGAAGCTCCTACGAGCAGTACTTC	CASSQEPGSSYEQYF
NA	NA	TRBJ2-7	15	TRBV6-5	TGTGCCAGCAGTTACGAGCACAGTTCTATCTACGAGCAGTACTTC	CASSYEHSSIYEQYF
NA	once	TRBJ1-1	16	TRBV5-1	TGCGCCAGCAGCTTGGGTACAGGGAGCTTGAACACTGAAGCTTTCTTT	CASSLGTGSLNTEAFF
TRBD1	once	TRBJ1-1	13	TRBV5-1	TGCGCCAGCAGCACGACAGGGACGACTGAAGCTTTCTTT	CASSTTGTTEAFF
TRBD1	NA	TRBJ2-1	16	TRBV29-1	TGCAGCGTCCTGATGGGGGACAGGGACAAAAACAATGAGCAGTTCTTC	CSVLMGDRDKNNEQFF
TRBD1	NA	TRBJ2-7	15	TRBV5-4	TGTGCCAGCAGCTTCCCGGGACAGGGTGGGCACGAGCAGTACTTC	CASSFPGQGGHEQYF
NA	NA	TRBJ2-1	13	TRBV2	TGTGCCAGCCGACTGCAGTCATACAATGAGCAGTTCTTC	CASRLQSYNEQFF
NA	NA	TRBJ1-1	15	TRBV5-1	TGCGCCAGCAGCTTGGCCCCGGAGATGAACACTGAAGCTTTCTTT	CASSLAPEMNTEAFF
TRBD1	many	TRBJ1-2	16	TRBV6-6	TGTGCCAGCAGTCGACGAACCGGGACAGGGTATGGGGGCTACACCTTC	CASSRRTGTGYGGYTF
NA	NA	TRBJ1-5	14	TRBV4-1	TGCGCCAGCAGCTCTCAGGGATTGAACCAGCCCCAGCATTTT	CASSSQGLNQPQHF
NA	NA	TRBJ2-1	12	TRBV5-8	TGTGCCAGCAAAAGTGAATCAGGGGATCCGTTCTTC	CASKSESGDPFF
NA	NA	TRBJ1-6	14	TRBV19	TGTGCCAGTAGTATTATAACCGGGGAATCACCCCTCCACTTT	CASSIITGESPLHF
NA	once	TRBJ2-5	14	TRBV11-2	TGTGCCAGCAGTCTCCCGGGGGTACAGGAGACCCAGTACTTC	CASSLPGVQETQYF
TRBD1	NA	TRBJ2-2	16	TRBV27	TGTGCCAGCAGTTTGGGGACAGGGGGGAACACCGGGGAGCTGTTTTTT	CASSLGTGGNTGELFF